The rows below give T cell receptor beta chains drawn from one sample of a study of T cells in Graves' hyperthyroidism and ophthalmopathy. TCRdb itself ran the multiplex PCR reads through MiXCR, one entry per CDR3 protein. The sample holds about 610,000 distinct CDR3 sequences; over 12% are singletons and the top ten take around 4.5%. Sequencing was carried out using blood. All receptors derive from a woman in her thirties or forties with Graves' ophthalmopathy. The conserved cysteine and the conserved F or W are not part of the CDR3 here. A D gene is named only where the DNA matches it firmly.

v_call	d_call	j_call	cdr3_aa
TRBV2	-	TRBJ2-7	ASSEWFARGGNEQY
TRBV9	-	TRBJ2-7	ASSVGAGPAYEQY
TRBV29-1	TRBD1	TRBJ2-7	SAGTGAEQY
TRBV6-5	TRBD2	TRBJ2-5	ASSYSGLAHQETQC
TRBV6-2/TRBV6-3	-	TRBJ1-1	ASSSGLSRSTEAF
TRBV28	-	TRBJ1-6	ASSSYRDSPLH
TRBV12-3/TRBV12-4	-	TRBJ2-5	ASSPTEFETQY
TRBV20-1	-	TRBJ2-7	SAPSDSSSYEQY
TRBV27	-	TRBJ2-7	ASSSLGGPGYEQY
TRBV5-5	-	TRBJ2-7	ASSIRQAPSYEQY
TRBV29-1	-	TRBJ1-2	SVPRTNLRDGYT
TRBV28	TRBD2	TRBJ2-7	ASSSPSGSGLSYEQY
TRBV5-1	-	TRBJ2-5	ASSLASGLAETQY
TRBV29-1	-	TRBJ2-7	SVIKYYEQY
TRBV12-3/TRBV12-4	TRBD2	TRBJ2-5	ASSFGQRGMETQY
TRBV6-1	-	TRBJ2-7	ASSELGPYEQY
TRBV27	TRBD1	TRBJ2-5	ASSGAGGAETQY
TRBV10-3	-	TRBJ1-1	AIRTRGSEAF
TRBV30	TRBD1	TRBJ1-1	VLDRGNTEAF
TRBV3-1	-	TRBJ1-1	ASSQDISLF
TRBV28	TRBD2	TRBJ2-4	ASRSLLAGLAKNIQY
TRBV5-1	-	TRBJ1-5	ASSFTGTDQPQH
TRBV11-2	-	TRBJ2-5	ASLQGETQY
TRBV28	-	TRBJ2-7	ASSSLRQSSYEQY
TRBV28	TRBD1	TRBJ1-5	ASSGTAYSNQPQH
TRBV12-3/TRBV12-4	-	TRBJ2-1	ASSLFPVSSYNEQF
TRBV4-2	TRBD2	TRBJ2-3	ATTSGRTDTQY
TRBV7-9	-	TRBJ1-3	ASSEGPLPGNTIY
TRBV6-4	-	TRBJ2-4	ASSDANLPLGLAKNIQY
TRBV12-3/TRBV12-4	-	TRBJ1-2	ASRETVHYGYT
TRBV4-1	-	TRBJ2-4	ASSQAHLGVAKNIQY
TRBV7-9	-	TRBJ2-7	ASSFGVYGEQY
TRBV20-1	-	TRBJ1-1	SVPGRGRTEAF
TRBV11-2	-	TRBJ1-5	ASSLEGSELRAHSNQPQH
TRBV6-5	-	TRBJ1-2	ASSWGLGAHYGYT
TRBV10-3	-	TRBJ2-5	AIAPSAQETQY
TRBV13	-	TRBJ2-5	ASSLSGHGETQY
TRBV6-5	-	TRBJ2-7	TSSYSPGESYEQY
TRBV11-2	-	TRBJ2-7	ASSHTLGRSYEQY
TRBV28	-	TRBJ2-5	ASNGGARETQY
TRBV3-1	TRBD2	TRBJ2-7	ASTRTSGTSGGSSYEQY
TRBV19	-	TRBJ1-1	ASRITGIGTEAF
TRBV19	TRBD1	TRBJ1-2	ASSLTGGSNYGYT
TRBV14	TRBD2	TRBJ2-5	ASSQDWGLAETQY
TRBV18	-	TRBJ1-1	ASSPMTARGTEAF
TRBV28	TRBD2	TRBJ2-7	ASSLMLAVEQY
TRBV25-1	-	TRBJ1-1	ASSSQVMSTEAF
TRBV11-1	TRBD2	TRBJ2-1	ASSLRLAGDNEQF
TRBV28	-	TRBJ1-1	ASSKTGLGFDEAF
TRBV6-1	TRBD1	TRBJ1-5	ASATGATYQPQH